The text below deals with one T cell receptor beta chain. The antigen is not known. The protocol was immunoSEQ multiplex PCR, while the TCRdb copy is restricted to in-frame clones and leaves out a portion. This sample has tens of thousands of clones, with approximately 93% found just once. These data come from a study of Tregs in tolerant kidney transplant recipients. About the study: Recipients received nonmyeloablative bone marrow transplants from related graft donors, with transient mixed chimerism. Study results and caveats: Few patients were studied, so findings need validation in larger groups. Some patients' samples used different primers over time, so nucleotide sequences weren't comparable.

Germline V gives CDR1 SGHVS, CDR2 FQNEAQ. This CDR3 has 19 residues. V was pared by 4 bases and J by 3 bases, with 18 bases of the junction left unmatched. The source material was CD4+ T cells from blood, sampled before the transplant. This rearrangement joins TRBV7-8 to TRBJ1-3; 7 bases are shared with TRBD1. The receptor comes from a human donor who received a combined kidney and bone marrow transplant. The CDR3 DNA reads TGTGCCAGCAGCTCTTATGGGGATCCCTGGGACAGTGATGGAAACACCATATATTTT. Translated, it gives CASSSYGDPWDSDGNTIYF. The full variable domain, its missing parts supplied by reference TRBV7-8 and TRBJ1-3, is GAGVSQSPRYKVAKRGQDVALRCDPISGHVSLFWYQQALGQGPEFLTYFQNEAQLDKSGLPSDRFFAERPEGSVSTLKIQRTQQEDSAVYLCASSSYGDPWDSDGNTIYFGEGSWLTVV.